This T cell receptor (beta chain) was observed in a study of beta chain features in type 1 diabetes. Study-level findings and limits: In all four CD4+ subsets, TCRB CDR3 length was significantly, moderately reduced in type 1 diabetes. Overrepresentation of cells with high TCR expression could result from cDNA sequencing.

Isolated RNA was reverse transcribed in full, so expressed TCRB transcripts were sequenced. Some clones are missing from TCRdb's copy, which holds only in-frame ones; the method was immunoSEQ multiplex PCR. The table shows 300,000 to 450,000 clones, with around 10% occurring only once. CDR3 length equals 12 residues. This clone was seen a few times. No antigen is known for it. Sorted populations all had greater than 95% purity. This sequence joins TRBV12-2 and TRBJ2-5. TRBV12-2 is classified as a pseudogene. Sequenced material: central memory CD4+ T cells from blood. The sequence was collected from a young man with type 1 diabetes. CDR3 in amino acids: CASRFGVETQYF. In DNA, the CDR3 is TGTGCAAGTCGCTTTGGCGTGGAGACCCAGTACTTC.